The next 5 T cell receptor beta chains were all read from a single sample in a study of human T cells and chemical hapten exposure. TCRdb re-called the 5' RACE reads through MiXCR, storing one row per CDR3 protein. Altogether some 78,000 distinct CDR3 sequences are present, about 7.7% being singletons, with the ten largest covering about 2.2%. It was unfractionated whole blood from which total RNA was extracted. The receptors come from a male donor in good health.

V is TRBV12-3 or TRBV12-4 and J is TRBJ1-1; D ambiguous. Deletions cut 3 bases from V and 0 bases from J, with 11 bases between. The CDR3 runs 15 residues. The CDR3 region has the DNA TGTGCCAGCAGTTTCCCAAGCTTGTTGAACACTGAAGCTTTCTTT. Protein product: CASSFPSLLNTEAFF.

Many counts were recorded for this clonotype. V gene TRBV4-2 combines with J gene TRBJ1-6, with a tentative D call TRBD1 (6 bases). The V end lost 1 base, the J end lost 5 bases, and 9 bases lay between the germline ends. Germline V gene lookup returns CDR1 LGHNA and CDR2 YNFKEQ. The CDR3 runs to 15 residues. CDR3 sequence: CASSQARTDNSPLHF. DNA of the CDR3: TGTGCCAGCAGCCAAGCCCGGACAGATAATTCACCCCTCCACTTT.

This clonotype showed up just a few times. This chain uses TRBV5-1 with TRBJ2-7, with D maybe TRBD2 (6 bases). The length of the CDR3 is 15 residues. The germline CDR1 and CDR2 sequences are SGHRS and YFSETQ. Trimming removed 0 bases from V and 3 bases from J, with 13 bases in between. CDR3 residues: CASSLAASVGYEQYF. DNA of the CDR3: TGCGCCAGCAGCTTGGCCGCTAGCGTAGGCTACGAGCAGTACTTC. Full variable domain (remainder filled in from reference TRBV5-1 and TRBJ2-7): KAGVTQTPRYLIKTRGQQVTLSCSPISGHRSVSWYQQTPGQGLQFLFEYFSETQRNKGNFPGRFSGRQFSNSRSEMNVSTLELGDSALYLCASSLAASVGYEQYFGPGTRLTVT.

This clonotype was detected a few times. This sequence joins TRBV5-4 and TRBJ1-1, with 12 bases identical to TRBD1. The CDR3 is made up of 16 amino acids. CDR1 SGHNT and CDR2 YYREEE come from the germline V gene (reference sequence). V gave up 0 bases and J gave up 4 bases; unmatched junction bases: 4. The CDR3 loop reads CASSLVGTGGPTEAFF. The CDR3 region has the DNA TGTGCCAGCAGCTTGGTAGGGACAGGGGGCCCCACTGAAGCTTTCTTT.

This chain connects TRBV7-2 to TRBJ2-5; D gene uncertain. Trimming left V 1 base short and J 4 bases short, with 7 bases between. The V gene's germline CDR1 is SGHTA and CDR2 FQGNSA. This CDR3 has 13 amino acids. In DNA, the CDR3 is TGTGCCAGCAGCTTAGGCCCCGGAGAGACCCAGTACTTC. Encoded protein: CASSLGPGETQYF.